The 5 T cell receptor beta chains below come from one sample, sequenced in a study of response to subunit inactivated influenza vaccine. TCRdb re-derived calls from the RT-PCR reads in MiXCR, one entry per CDR3 protein. The sample holds more than 450,000 distinct CDR3 sequences, approximately 7.6% seen once. Source: PBMCs from blood, taken 23 months after vaccination. All receptors derive from a man in his fifties or sixties who received an inactivated influenza vaccine.

The table lists this clonotype with a few counts. The V call is TRBV7-8, the J call TRBJ1-1; D unresolved. V lost 1 base and J 10 bases, leaving 7 bases between the germline ends. This CDR3 contains 11 residues. Germline V gene sequence: CDR1 SGHVS, CDR2 FQNEAQ. The DNA for the CDR3 is TGTGCCAGCAGCTTAGGGTCGGGAGCTTTCTTT. Translating gives CASSLGSGAFF.

The rearrangement links TRBV7-9 to TRBJ2-3; 10 bases are shared with TRBD1. The CDR3 extends over 15 amino acids. Per germline, CDR1 SEHNR and CDR2 FQNEAQ (reference sequence). V gave up 5 bases and J gave up 1 base; unmatched junction bases: 3. CDR3 bases: TGTGCCAGCAGCCGACAGGGGGCTGGCACAGATACGCAGTATTTT. This sequence encodes CASSRQGAGTDTQYF.

This clonotype was detected a few times. The V gene is TRBV12-3 or TRBV12-4, the J gene TRBJ1-2; D is uncertain. V gave up 2 bases and J gave up 5 bases, with 9 bases separating them. The CDR3 sequence is 13 residues long. The CDR3 bases are TGTGCCAGCAGTTTAAGGCCGATGTATGGCTACACCTTC. This gives the protein CASSLRPMYGYTF.

This clonotype has more than one count but fewer than ten. V and J are TRBV20-1 and TRBJ1-2; D is undetermined. Germline CDR1 reads DFQATT; CDR2 reads SNEGSKA (reference sequence). CDR3 length: 12 amino acids. V lost 4 bases to trimming and J lost 8 bases, with 14 bases between them. The DNA of the CDR3 is TGCAGTGCTAAACGGCCAGCCATCGGCTACACCTTC. Its protein is CSAKRPAIGYTF.

This clonotype was detected a few times. The chain has TRBV20-1 and TRBJ2-1; the match to TRBD1 covers 12 bases. J gave up 3 bases and V 0 bases, and 9 bases lay outside the gene matches. CDR3 length: 18 amino acids. CDR1 and CDR2 (germline): DFQATT, SNEGSKA (reference sequence). The chain's CDR3 is CSARDYQGQGAFYNEQFF. The CDR3 coding sequence is TGCAGTGCTAGAGATTATCAGGGACAGGGGGCCTTCTACAATGAGCAGTTCTTC.